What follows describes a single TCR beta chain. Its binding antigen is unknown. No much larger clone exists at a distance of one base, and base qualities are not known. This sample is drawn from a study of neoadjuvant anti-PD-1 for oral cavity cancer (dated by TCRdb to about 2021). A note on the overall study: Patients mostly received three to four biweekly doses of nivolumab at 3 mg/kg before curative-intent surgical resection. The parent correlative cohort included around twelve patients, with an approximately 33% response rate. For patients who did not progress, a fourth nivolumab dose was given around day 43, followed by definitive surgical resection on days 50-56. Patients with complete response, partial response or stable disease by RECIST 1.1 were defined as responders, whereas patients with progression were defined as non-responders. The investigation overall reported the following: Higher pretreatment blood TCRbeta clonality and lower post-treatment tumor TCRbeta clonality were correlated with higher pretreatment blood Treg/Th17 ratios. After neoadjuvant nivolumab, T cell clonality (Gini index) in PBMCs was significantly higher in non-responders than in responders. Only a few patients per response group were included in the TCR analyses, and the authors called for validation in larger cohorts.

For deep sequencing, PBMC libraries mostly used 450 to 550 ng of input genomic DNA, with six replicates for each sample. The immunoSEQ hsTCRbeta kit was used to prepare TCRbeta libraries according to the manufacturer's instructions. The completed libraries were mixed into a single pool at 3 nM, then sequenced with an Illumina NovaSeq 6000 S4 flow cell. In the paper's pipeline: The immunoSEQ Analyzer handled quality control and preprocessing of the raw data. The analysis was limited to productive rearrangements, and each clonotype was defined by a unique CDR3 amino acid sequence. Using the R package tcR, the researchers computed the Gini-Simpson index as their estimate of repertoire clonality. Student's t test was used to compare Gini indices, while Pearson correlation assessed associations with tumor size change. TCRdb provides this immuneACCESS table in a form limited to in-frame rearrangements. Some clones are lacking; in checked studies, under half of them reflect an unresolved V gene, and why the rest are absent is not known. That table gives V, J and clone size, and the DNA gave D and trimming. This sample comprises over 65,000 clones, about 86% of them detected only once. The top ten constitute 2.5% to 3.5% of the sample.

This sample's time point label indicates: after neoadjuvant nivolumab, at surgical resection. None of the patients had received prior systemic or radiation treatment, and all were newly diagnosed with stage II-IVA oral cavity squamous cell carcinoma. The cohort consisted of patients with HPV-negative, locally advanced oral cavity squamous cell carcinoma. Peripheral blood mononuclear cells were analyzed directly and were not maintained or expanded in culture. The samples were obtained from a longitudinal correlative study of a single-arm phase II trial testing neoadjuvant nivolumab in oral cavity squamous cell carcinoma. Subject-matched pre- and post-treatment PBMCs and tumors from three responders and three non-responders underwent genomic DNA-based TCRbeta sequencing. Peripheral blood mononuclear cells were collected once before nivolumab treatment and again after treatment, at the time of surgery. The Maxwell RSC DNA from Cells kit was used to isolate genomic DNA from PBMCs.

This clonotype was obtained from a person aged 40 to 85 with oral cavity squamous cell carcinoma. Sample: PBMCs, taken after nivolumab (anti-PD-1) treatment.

For the CDR3, the sequence is CSVGTDGNTIYF. The DNA is as follows: TGCAGCGTTGGGACAGACGGAAACACCATATATTTT. This chain joins TRBV29-1 to TRBJ1-3; D gene: possibly TRBD1, on 6 matching bases. The germline V gene supplies CDR1 SQVTM and CDR2 ANQGSEA. At the junction V is shortened by 4 bases and J by 4 bases, with 8 bases in between. The CDR3 has 12 amino acids, counting the end cysteine and phenylalanine. Of the read, only the CDR3 DNA is kept; its 36 bases are in frame from base 1.